This T cell receptor (beta chain) was sequenced for a study of beta chain features in type 1 diabetes. In the study overall: Healthy donors and patients showed comparable age, gender and cell yields. Study-wide findings and caveats: Shorter TCRB CDR3s, moderately but significantly so, marked every one of the four CD4+ subsets in Type 1 diabetes patients.

All of the isolated RNA was reverse transcribed, so expressed TCRB transcripts were sequenced. TCRdb's table, derived via immunoSEQ multiplex PCR, lists solely in-frame clones and lacks some. The table includes more than 300,000 clones, roughly a tenth detected once. The CDR3 is made up of 14 amino acids. Germline loops: CDR1 LNHDA, CDR2 SQIVND (reference sequence). This clone has only a few counts. Its target is not known. At one of its ends the junction is not consistent with the germline gene, which may arise from a read error. The source of this sequence is a man under 40 with type 1 diabetes. This chain connects TRBV19 to TRBJ1-1; a possible D gene is TRBD1 (6 bases). Sequencing input: central memory CD4+ T cells from blood. This CDR3 reads CASSQRGSGESWIF. The CDR3 DNA is TGTGCCAGTTCCCAGAGGGGGTCCGGGGAGAGTTGGATCTTT. Complete variable domain (other parts from reference TRBV19 and TRBJ1-1): DGGITQSPKYLFRKEGQNVTLSCEQNLNHDAMYWYRQDPGQGLRLIYYSQIVNDFQKGDIAEGYSVSREKKESFPLTVTSAQKNPTAFYLCASSQRGSGESWIFGQGTRLTVV.